Listed below are T cell receptor beta chains from one sample, sequenced in a study of cytomegalovirus exposure and HLA in healthy donors. TCRdb keeps only in-frame clones here, not all; method: immunoSEQ multiplex PCR. Of about 160,000 clones listed, roughly 80% are singletons. Sequencing input: PBMCs. These receptors were taken from a young man in good health and CMV-seronegative. Both conserved end residues are part of each CDR3. The order of the fields is clone size, D gene, V gene, J gene, CDR3 DNA, CDR3 protein. D genes are given only for firm matches. Some rows have no size entry. The others give once, few or many, or a class for an expanded clone.

NA	NA	TRBV6-6	TRBJ1-1	TGTGCCAGCAGTTACTCGCCAGGGGAGGGAGCTGAAGCTTTCTTT	CASSYSPGEGAEAFF
NA	NA	TRBV5-6	TRBJ2-7	TGTGCCAGCAGCTTGGTGGGGAGCGAGCAGTACTTC	CASSLVGSEQYF
NA	NA	TRBV2	TRBJ2-2	TGTGCCAGCAGTGGCAGACAATCCCAATTACCGAGGGCCGGGGAGCTGTTTTTT	CASSGRQSQLPRAGELFF
NA	TRBD2	TRBV5-1	TRBJ2-1	TGCGCCAGCAGCGAAACTAGCGGTACCCCCGGGGAGCAGTTCTTC	CASSETSGTPGEQFF
NA	NA	TRBV7-9	TRBJ1-2	TGTTCCAGCAGCCGTGACAGGCCATCTAACTATGGCTACACCTTC	CSSSRDRPSNYGYTF
NA	TRBD1	TRBV14	TRBJ2-1	TGTGCCAGCAGCCAAGGAAGGGGGCGCATCAATGAGCAGTTCTTC	CASSQGRGRINEQFF
NA	TRBD1	TRBV6-5	TRBJ1-6	TGTGCCAGCAGTTACGGGACAGGGCCATCACCCCTCCACTTT	CASSYGTGPSPLHF
NA	TRBD2	TRBV7-3	TRBJ2-3	TGTGCCAGCACCTTCGTGGGGAGGGCCGCCCTATACACAGATACGCAGTATTTT	CASTFVGRAALYTDTQYF
once	TRBD1	TRBV5-1	TRBJ2-1	TGCGCCAGCAGCGTAGAGGGACAGGCTAGCAATGAGCAGTTCTTC	CASSVEGQASNEQFF
NA	NA	TRBV10-3	TRBJ1-5	TGTGCCATCAGTGAGTCTTCAGGGGCCGGGGACCAGCCCCAGCATTTT	CAISESSGAGDQPQHF
NA	NA	TRBV2	TRBJ2-3	TGTGCCAGCGATAGGAGGACAGATACGCAGTATTTT	CASDRRTDTQYF
few	NA	TRBV5-8	TRBJ1-1	TGTGCCAGCAGCTTGGGGTTGGGCCCAGATGTGAACACTGAAGCTTTCTTT	CASSLGLGPDVNTEAFF
once	NA	TRBV18	TRBJ2-1	TGTGCCAGCTCTCAAGCCGTTACTAGCTCCTACAATGAGCAGTTCTTC	CASSQAVTSSYNEQFF
once	NA	TRBV28	TRBJ1-2	TGTGCCAGCAGGACCACCGGGGGGCAGACGTCGAGAGGCTACACCTTC	CASRTTGGQTSRGYTF
NA	NA	TRBV2	TRBJ2-3	TGTGCCAGCAGTGAAGACTGGGATACGCAGTATTTT	CASSEDWDTQYF
few	TRBD2	TRBV15	TRBJ2-2	TGTGCCACCAAGGAACTAGCGGGAGCCACCGGGGAGCTGTTTTTT	CATKELAGATGELFF